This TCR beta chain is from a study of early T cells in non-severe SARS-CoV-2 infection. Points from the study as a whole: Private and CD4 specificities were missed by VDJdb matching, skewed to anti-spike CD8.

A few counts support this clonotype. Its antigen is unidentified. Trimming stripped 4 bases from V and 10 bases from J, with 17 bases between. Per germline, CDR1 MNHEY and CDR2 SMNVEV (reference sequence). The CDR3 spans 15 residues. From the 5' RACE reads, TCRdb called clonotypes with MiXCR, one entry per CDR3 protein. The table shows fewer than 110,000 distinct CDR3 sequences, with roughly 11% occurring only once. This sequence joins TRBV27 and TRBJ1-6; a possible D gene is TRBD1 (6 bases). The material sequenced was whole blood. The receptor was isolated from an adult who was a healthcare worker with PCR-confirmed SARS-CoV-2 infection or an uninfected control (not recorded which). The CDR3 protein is CASSSLAGEGSPLHF. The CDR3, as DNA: TGTGCCAGCAGTTCCTTGGCAGGGGAAGGGTCACCCCTCCACTTT.